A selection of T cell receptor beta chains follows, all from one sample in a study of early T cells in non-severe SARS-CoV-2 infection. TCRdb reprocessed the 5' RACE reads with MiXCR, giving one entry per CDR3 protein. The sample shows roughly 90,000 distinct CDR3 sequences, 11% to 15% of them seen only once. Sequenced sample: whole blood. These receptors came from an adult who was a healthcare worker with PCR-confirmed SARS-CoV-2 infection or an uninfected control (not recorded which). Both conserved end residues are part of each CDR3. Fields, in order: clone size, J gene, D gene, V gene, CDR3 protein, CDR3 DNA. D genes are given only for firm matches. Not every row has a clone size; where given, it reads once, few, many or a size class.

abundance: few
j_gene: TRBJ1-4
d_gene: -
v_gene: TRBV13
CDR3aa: CASSSDPKREKLFF
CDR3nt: TGTGCCAGCAGTTCAGACCCCAAGAGGGAAAAACTGTTTTTT

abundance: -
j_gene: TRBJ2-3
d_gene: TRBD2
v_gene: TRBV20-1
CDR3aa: CSAKLAGGMRDTQYF
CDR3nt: TGCAGTGCTAAACTAGCGGGGGGCATGAGAGATACGCAGTATTTT

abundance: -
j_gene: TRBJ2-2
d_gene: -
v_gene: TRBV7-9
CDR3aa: CASSHSVDSDTGELFF
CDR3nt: TGTGCCAGCAGCCACTCCGTGGACTCGGACACCGGGGAGCTGTTTTTT

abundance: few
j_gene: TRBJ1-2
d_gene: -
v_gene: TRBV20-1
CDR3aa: CSALSRDIYGYTF
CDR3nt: TGCAGTGCTTTGTCCCGGGACATTTATGGCTACACCTTC

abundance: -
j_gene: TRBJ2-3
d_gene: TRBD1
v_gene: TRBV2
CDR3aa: CASIWTGLTDTQYF
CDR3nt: TGTGCCAGCATTTGGACAGGACTCACAGATACGCAGTATTTT

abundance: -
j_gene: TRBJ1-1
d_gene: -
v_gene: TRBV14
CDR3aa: CASSQEGSLGTEAFF
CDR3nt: TGTGCCAGCAGCCAAGAGGGCAGTTTAGGCACTGAAGCTTTCTTT

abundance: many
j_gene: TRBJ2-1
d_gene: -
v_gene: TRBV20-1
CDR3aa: CSAESGSKRDNEQFF
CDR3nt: TGCAGTGCTGAGAGCGGGTCTAAGCGGGACAATGAGCAGTTCTTC

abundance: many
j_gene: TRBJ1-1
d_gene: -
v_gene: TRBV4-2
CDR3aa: CASSQDAGMNTEAFF
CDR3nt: TGTGCCAGCAGCCAAGATGCTGGGATGAACACTGAAGCTTTCTTT

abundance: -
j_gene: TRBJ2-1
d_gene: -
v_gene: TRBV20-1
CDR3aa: CSATDRSHEQFF
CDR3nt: TGCAGTGCCACCGATAGATCCCATGAGCAGTTCTTC

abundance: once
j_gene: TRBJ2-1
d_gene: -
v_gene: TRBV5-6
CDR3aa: CASSLGAGLDEQFF
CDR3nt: TGTGCCAGCAGCTTGGGGGCCGGGTTAGATGAGCAGTTCTTC

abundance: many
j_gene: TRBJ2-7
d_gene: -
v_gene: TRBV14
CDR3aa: CASSLTGTSYEQYF
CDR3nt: TGTGCCAGCAGCCTCACAGGGACGAGTTACGAGCAGTACTTC

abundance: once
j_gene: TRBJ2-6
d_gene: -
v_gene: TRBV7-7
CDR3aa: CASSLGGPPGANVLTF
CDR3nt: TGTGCTAGCAGCTTAGGAGGTCCTCCCGGGGCCAACGTCCTGACTTTC

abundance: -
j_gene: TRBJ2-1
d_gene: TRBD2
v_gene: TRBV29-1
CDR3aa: CSVERLAGEDEQFF
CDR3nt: TGCAGCGTTGAAAGACTAGCGGGGGAGGATGAGCAGTTCTTC

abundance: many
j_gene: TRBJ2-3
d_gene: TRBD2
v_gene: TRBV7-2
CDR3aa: CASSFPLLALSTDTQYF
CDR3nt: TGTGCCAGCAGCTTCCCCCTACTAGCGCTAAGCACAGATACGCAGTATTTT

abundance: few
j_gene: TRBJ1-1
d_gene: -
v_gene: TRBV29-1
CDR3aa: CSVATTNTEAFF
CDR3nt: TGCAGCGTCGCAACCACCAACACTGAAGCTTTCTTT

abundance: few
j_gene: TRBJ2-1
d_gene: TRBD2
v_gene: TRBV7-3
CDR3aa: CASSLTLGTGTSGRSSYNEQFF
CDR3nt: TGTGCCAGCAGCTTAACTCTTGGGACCGGGACTAGCGGGAGAAGCTCCTACAATGAGCAGTTCTTC

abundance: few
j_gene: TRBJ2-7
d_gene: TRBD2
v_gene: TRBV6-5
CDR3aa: CASRPLHRDYQSYEQYF
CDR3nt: TGTGCCAGCAGACCCCTCCACCGGGACTACCAATCCTACGAGCAGTACTTC

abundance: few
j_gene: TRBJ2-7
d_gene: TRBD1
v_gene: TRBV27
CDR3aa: CASSLAGQGFFEQYF
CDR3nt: TGTGCCAGCAGTTTGGCCGGACAGGGGTTCTTCGAGCAGTACTTC

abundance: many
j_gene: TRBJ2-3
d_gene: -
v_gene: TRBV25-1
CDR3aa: CASSNNNRGSSTDTQYF
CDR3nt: TGTGCCAGCAGTAACAACAATCGGGGTTCTAGCACAGATACGCAGTATTTT

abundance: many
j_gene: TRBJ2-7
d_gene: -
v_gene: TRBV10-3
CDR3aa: CATRDSLLVSYEQYF
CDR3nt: TGTGCCACGAGGGACTCGCTGTTAGTTTCCTACGAGCAGTACTTC

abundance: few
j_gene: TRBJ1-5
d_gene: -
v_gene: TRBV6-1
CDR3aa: CASSDWGNQPQHF
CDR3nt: TGTGCCAGCAGTGACTGGGGTAATCAGCCCCAGCATTTT

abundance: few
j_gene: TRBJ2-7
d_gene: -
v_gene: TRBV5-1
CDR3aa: CASSLDDSNSYEQYF
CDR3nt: TGCGCCAGCAGCTTGGACGACAGCAACTCCTACGAGCAGTACTTC

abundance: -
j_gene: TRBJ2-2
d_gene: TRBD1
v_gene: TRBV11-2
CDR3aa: CASSWSQGDTGELFF
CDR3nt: TGTGCCAGCAGCTGGAGCCAGGGGGACACCGGGGAGCTGTTTTTT

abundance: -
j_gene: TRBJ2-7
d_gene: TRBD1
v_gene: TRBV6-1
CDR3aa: CASSEFPDRVAPVEQYF
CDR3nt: TGTGCCAGCAGTGAATTCCCGGACAGGGTGGCCCCAGTCGAGCAGTACTTC

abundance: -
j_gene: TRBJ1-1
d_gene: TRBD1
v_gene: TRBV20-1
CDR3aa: CSARWDRGNTEAFF
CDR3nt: TGCAGTGCTAGATGGGACAGGGGTAACACTGAAGCTTTCTTT

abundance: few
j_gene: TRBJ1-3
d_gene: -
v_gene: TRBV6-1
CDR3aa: CASTIETSGNTIYF
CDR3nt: TGTGCCAGCACCATCGAGACTTCTGGAAACACCATATATTTT

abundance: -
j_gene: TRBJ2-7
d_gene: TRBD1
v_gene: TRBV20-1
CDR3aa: CSARTGVDYEQYF
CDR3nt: TGCAGTGCTAGAACAGGGGTCGACTACGAGCAGTACTTC

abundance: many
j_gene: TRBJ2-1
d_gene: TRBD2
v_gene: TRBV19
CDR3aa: CASSMGPQGLGKKGGIYNEQFF
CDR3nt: TGTGCCAGTAGTATGGGCCCCCAGGGACTAGGGAAGAAGGGCGGCATCTACAATGAGCAGTTCTTC

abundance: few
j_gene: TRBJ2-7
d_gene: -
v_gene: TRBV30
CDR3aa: CAWRVQGSREQYF
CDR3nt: TGTGCCTGGAGAGTACAGGGATCTCGCGAGCAGTACTTC

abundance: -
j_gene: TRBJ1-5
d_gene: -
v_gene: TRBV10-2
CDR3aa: CASSDWQYSNQPQHF
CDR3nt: TGCGCCAGCAGTGATTGGCAGTATAGCAATCAGCCCCAGCATTTT

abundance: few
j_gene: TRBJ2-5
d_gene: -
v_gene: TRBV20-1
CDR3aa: CSARGASSVETQYF
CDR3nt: TGCAGTGCTAGGGGCGCTAGTTCTGTTGAGACCCAGTACTTC

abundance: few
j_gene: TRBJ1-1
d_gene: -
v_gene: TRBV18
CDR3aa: CASSPWGATNTEAFF
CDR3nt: TGTGCCAGCTCACCTTGGGGGGCGACGAACACTGAAGCTTTCTTT

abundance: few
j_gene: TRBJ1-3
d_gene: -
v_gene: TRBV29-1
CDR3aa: CSVDGTAGNTIYF
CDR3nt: TGCAGCGTTGATGGGACGGCTGGAAACACCATATATTTT

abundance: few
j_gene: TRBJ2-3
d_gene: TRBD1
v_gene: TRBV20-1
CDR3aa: CSAMTGAAGSTDTQYF
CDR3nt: TGCAGTGCTATGACAGGGGCGGCGGGTTCGACAGATACGCAGTATTTT

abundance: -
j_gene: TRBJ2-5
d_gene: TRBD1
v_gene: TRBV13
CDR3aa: CASSPRIGQGASETQYF
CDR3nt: TGTGCCAGCAGCCCCCGAATAGGACAGGGGGCCTCGGAGACCCAGTACTTC

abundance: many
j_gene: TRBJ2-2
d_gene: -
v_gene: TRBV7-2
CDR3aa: CASSLERLLTGELFF
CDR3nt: TGTGCCAGCAGCTTAGAACGACTACTTACCGGGGAGCTGTTTTTT

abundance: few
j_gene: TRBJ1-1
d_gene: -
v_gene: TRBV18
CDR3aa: CASSPEAGGRTEAFF
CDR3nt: TGTGCCAGCTCACCAGAGGCGGGGGGTCGAACTGAAGCTTTCTTT

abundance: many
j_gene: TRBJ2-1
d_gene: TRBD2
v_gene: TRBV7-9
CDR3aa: CASSSGGGFNNEQFF
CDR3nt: TGTGCCAGCAGCTCTGGCGGGGGTTTCAACAATGAGCAGTTCTTC

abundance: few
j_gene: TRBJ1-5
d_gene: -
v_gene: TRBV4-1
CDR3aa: CASSQARSGRNQPQHF
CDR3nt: TGCGCCAGCAGCCAAGCACGATCGGGGCGCAATCAGCCCCAGCATTTT

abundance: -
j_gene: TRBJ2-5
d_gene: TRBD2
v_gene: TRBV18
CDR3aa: CASSQTSGYEETQYF
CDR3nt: TGTGCCAGCTCCCAGACTAGCGGATATGAGGAGACCCAGTACTTC

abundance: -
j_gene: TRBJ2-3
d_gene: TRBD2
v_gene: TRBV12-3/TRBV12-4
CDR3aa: CASRAGGSTDTQYF
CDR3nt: TGTGCCAGCCGGGCGGGAGGGAGCACAGATACGCAGTATTTT

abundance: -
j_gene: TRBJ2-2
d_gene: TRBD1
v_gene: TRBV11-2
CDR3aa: CASSTNRGGTGELFF
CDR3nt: TGTGCCAGCAGCACAAACAGGGGCGGCACCGGGGAGCTGTTTTTT

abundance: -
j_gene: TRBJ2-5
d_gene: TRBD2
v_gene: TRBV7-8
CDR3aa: CASSFGLAGGIQETQYF
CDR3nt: TGTGCCAGCAGCTTCGGACTAGCGGGAGGTATACAAGAGACCCAGTACTTC

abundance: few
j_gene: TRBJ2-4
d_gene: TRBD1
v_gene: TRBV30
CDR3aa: CAWSLSGTGRKNIQYF
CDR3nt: TGTGCCTGGAGCCTATCCGGGACAGGGCGCAAAAACATTCAGTACTTC

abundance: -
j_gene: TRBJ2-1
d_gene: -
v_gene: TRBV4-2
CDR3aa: CASSQGSRGQFF
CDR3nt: TGTGCCAGCAGCCAAGGGTCCCGTGGGCAGTTCTTC

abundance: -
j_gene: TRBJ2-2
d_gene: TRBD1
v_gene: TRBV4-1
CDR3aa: CASSLGQGGTGELFF
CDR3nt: TGCGCCAGCAGCCTGGGACAGGGTGGCACCGGGGAGCTGTTTTTT

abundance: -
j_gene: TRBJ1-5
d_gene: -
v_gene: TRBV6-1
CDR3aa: CASSNREGNQPQHF
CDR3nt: TGTGCCAGCAGTAACCGAGAGGGCAATCAGCCCCAGCATTTT

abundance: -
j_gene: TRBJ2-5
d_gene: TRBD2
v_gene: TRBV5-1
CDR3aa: CASSLVSGEGTQYF
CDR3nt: TGCGCCAGCAGCTTGGTTTCCGGGGAGGGGACCCAGTACTTC

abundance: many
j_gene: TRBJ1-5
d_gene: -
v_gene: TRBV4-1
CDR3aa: CASSGSDSGRQPQHF
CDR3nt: TGCGCCAGCAGTGGATCCGACAGTGGTCGTCAGCCCCAGCATTTT

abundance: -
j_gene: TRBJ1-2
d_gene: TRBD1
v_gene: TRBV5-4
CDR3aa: CASRYEGQNYGYTF
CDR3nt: TGTGCCAGCAGGTATGAGGGACAGAACTATGGCTACACCTTC

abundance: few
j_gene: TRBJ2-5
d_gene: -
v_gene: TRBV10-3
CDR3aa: CAISRTETQETQYF
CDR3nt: TGTGCCATCAGCCGGACTGAGACTCAAGAGACCCAGTACTTC

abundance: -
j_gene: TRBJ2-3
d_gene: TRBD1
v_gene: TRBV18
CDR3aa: CASSPRTGSTDTQYF
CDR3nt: TGTGCCAGCTCACCTCGGACAGGCAGCACAGATACGCAGTATTTT

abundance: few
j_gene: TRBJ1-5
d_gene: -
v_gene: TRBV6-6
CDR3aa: CASNLRQGNQPQHF
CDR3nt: TGTGCCAGCAACCTTCGACAGGGCAATCAGCCCCAGCATTTT

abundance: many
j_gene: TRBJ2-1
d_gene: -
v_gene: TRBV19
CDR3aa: CASSIQNHNEQFF
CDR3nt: TGTGCCAGTAGTATACAAAATCACAATGAGCAGTTCTTC

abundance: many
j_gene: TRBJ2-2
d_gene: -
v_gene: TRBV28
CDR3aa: CASSFYHITGSNTGELFF
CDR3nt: TGTGCCAGCAGTTTTTACCACATTACAGGATCAAACACCGGGGAGCTGTTTTTT

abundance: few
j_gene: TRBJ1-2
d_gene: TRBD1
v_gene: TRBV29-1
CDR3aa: CSVTTGAVNYGYTF
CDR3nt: TGCAGCGTTACGACAGGGGCCGTAAACTATGGCTACACCTTC

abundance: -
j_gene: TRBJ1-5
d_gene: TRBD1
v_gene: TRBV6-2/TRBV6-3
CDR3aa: CASSYGTGTNQPQHF
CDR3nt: TGTGCCAGCAGTTACGGGACAGGCACCAATCAGCCCCAGCATTTT

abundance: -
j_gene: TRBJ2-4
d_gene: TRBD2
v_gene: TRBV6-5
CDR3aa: CASSWREGGEGKIQYF
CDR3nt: TGTGCCAGCAGTTGGAGGGAGGGAGGCGAAGGAAAGATTCAGTACTTC

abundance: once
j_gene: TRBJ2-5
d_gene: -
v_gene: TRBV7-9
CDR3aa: CASSNGGFVTETQYF
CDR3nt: TGTGCCAGCAGTAACGGAGGGTTCGTCACAGAGACCCAGTACTTC

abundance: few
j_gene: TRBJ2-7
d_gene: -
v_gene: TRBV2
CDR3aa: CASSDTYEQYF
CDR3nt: TGTGCCAGCAGTGACACCTACGAGCAGTACTTC